This T cell receptor (beta chain) derives from a study of identical twins. This clonotype was detected once. Its antigen is as yet unknown. Unique molecular identifiers were present on cDNA, and template switching added a universal primer site. TCRdb reanalysed the 5' RACE reads using MiXCR and keeps one entry per CDR3 protein. The table includes 1.5 million to 2 million distinct CDR3 sequences, roughly a third detected once. Study-wide results and caveats: The conclusions drew on cross-sectional statistical analysis instead of tracking the same donors. It was possible that invariant MAIT and iNKT cells partly confounded the zero-insertion analyses. Abundant cord blood beta clonotypes carried fewer insertions; memory repertoires showed none.

The V end was cut by 0 bases, the J end by 1 base, with 14 bases between. Germline values: CDR1 MNHEY, CDR2 SVGAGI. The CDR3 runs to 17 residues. The sequence derives from a newborn girl in good health. This chain uses TRBV6-5 with TRBJ2-3; D remains unclear. The sequenced sample consisted of cord blood. CDR3 sequence: CASSYSPKGRGTDTQYF. The CDR3 bases are TGTGCCAGCAGTTACTCCCCCAAGGGTCGTGGCACAGATACGCAGTATTTT.